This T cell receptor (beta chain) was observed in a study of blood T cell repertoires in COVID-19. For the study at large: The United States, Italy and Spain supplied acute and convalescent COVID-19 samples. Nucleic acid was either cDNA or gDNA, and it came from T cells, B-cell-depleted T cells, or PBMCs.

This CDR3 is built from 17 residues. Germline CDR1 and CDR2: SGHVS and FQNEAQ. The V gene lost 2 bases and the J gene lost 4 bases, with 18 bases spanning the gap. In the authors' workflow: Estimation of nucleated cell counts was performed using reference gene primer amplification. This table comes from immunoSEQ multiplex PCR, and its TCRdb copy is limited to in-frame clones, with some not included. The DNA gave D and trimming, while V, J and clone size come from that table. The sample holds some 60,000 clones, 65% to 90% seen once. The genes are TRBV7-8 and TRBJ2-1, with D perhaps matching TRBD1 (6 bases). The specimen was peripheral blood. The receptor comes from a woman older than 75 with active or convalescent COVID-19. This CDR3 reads CASSLMAQGMPYNEQFF. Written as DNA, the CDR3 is TGTGCCAGCAGCTTAATGGCCCAGGGGATGCCTTACAATGAGCAGTTCTTC.